This T cell receptor (beta chain) was documented in a study of T cell repertoires in cytomegalovirus infection. For the study at large: HLA-B-restricted CMV epitopes that are well studied were used alongside recently identified HLA-C-restricted ones. TCR beta signatures that were public indicated CMV infection and matching HLA type.

The CDR3 is 15 amino acids. CDR1 SGHVS and CDR2 FQNEAQ come from the germline V gene. V was cut by 0 bases and J by 4 bases, with 12 bases left in between. General study points: Identification of carriers of CMV plus the relevant HLA was performed using cumulative public TCR beta family frequency. HLA-C-restricted CMV clonotypes gave the most frequent clonotype in two of eight donors.

This clonotype was found a few times. Its antigen is still unknown. Using its own MiXCR run on the reads, TCRdb lists one record per CDR3 protein. The sample lists roughly 570,000 distinct CDR3 sequences, 35% to 50% seen once, with around 48% in the top ten. The clonotype was recovered from a human donor in good health (CMV status not recorded). Some clones in this sample may be carry-over from other donors' samples. The sample consisted of cultured PBMCs, taken from culture after CMV antigen stimulation. V is TRBV7-8 and J is TRBJ2-5, with D tentatively TRBD1 or TRBD2 (6 bases each). The CDR3 reads CASSLARGLGETQYF. DNA of the CDR3: TGTGCCAGCAGCTTAGCCCGGGGGCTAGGAGAGACCCAGTACTTC.